This TCR beta chain derives from a study of T-cell reconstitution after alpha-beta-depleted transplantation in children. Preparation of the TCRbeta library used unique molecular identifiers. TCRdb itself ran the PCR reads through MiXCR, one entry per CDR3 protein. Here the sample spans 380,000 or so distinct CDR3 sequences, 13% being singletons. CDR1 and CDR2 (germline): DFQATT, SNEGSKA (reference sequence). The V end was cut by 0 bases, the J end by 1 base, with 3 bases between. This CDR3 spans 12 amino acids. The clonotype comes from a human donor who donated a stem cell graft to a child with Fanconi anemia. The chain carries TRBV20-1 and TRBJ1-1, with D hard to call. Source: PBMCs, taken from the stem cell graft. The CDR3 loop is CSARDENTEAFF. The CDR3 nucleotides are TGCAGTGCTAGAGACGAGAACACTGAAGCTTTCTTT.